Following are 17 T cell receptor beta chains from one sample sequenced in a study of shared clonotypes between healthy human individuals. Profiled with immunoSEQ multiplex PCR; TCRdb holds only in-frame clones, not every one. This table has some 2,100,000 clones, about 93% appearing once. In the naive CD8 group, cells lacked CD45RO and were positively selected for CCR7, so terminally differentiated effector memory CD45RA+ cells were left out. Sequenced: naive CD8+ T cells from PBMCs. Source of these receptors: a man in his late teens or twenties in good health. Some clones in this sample may be carry-over from other donors' samples.

The chain couples TRBV19 to TRBJ1-1; D call uncertain. Germline lookup yields CDR1 LNHDA and CDR2 SQIVND (reference sequence). V lost 0 bases and J 5 bases, leaving 13 bases between the germline ends. The CDR3 length is 15 residues. The CDR3 protein is CASSIDRAAGTEAFF. CDR3 sequence (DNA): TGTGCCAGTAGTATAGATCGGGCAGCCGGGACTGAAGCTTTCTTT.

The CDR3 coding sequence is TGCGCCAGCAGCTCCTACCGGGAGAACACTGAAGCTTTCTTT. It encodes CASSSYRENTEAFF. The gene calls are TRBV5-1 and TRBJ1-1; D is unclear. This CDR3 is built from 14 residues. V lost 3 bases and J 1 base, leaving 10 bases between the germline ends. The germline V gene encodes CDR1 SGHRS and CDR2 YFSETQ.

This chain uses TRBV7-9 with TRBJ1-1; D not resolved. Germline-derived CDR1 and CDR2 are SEHNR and FQNEAQ (reference sequence). There are 15 residues in the CDR3. Trimming removed 1 base from V and 2 bases from J, with 11 bases in between. The CDR3 sequence: CASSLVPEVNTEAFF. The CDR3 DNA follows: TGTGCCAGCAGCTTAGTTCCGGAGGTCAACACTGAAGCTTTCTTT.

The chain recombines TRBV6-6 with TRBJ1-1, with D unclear. Trimming cost V 3 bases and J 5 bases, with 13 bases left between them. The CDR3 covers 14 residues. From germline, CDR1 is MNHNY and CDR2 SVGAGI (reference sequence). The CDR3 loop reads CASSYGYRRTEAFF. CDR3 sequence (DNA): TGTGCCAGCAGTTATGGGTACCGGAGAACTGAAGCTTTCTTT.

The J gene is TRBJ2-7, the V gene TRBV11-2; 11 positions agree with TRBD1. The length of the CDR3 is 19 residues. With 5 bases clipped from V and 2 bases from J, the junction kept 17 bases outside the gene matches. Germline V gene sequence: CDR1 SGHAT, CDR2 FQNNGV. The CDR3 protein is CASSPYILRPGQGAYEQYF. In DNA form, the CDR3 reads TGTGCCAGCAGCCCGTACATTCTGAGACCGGGACAGGGGGCCTACGAGCAGTACTTC.

The V and J genes are TRBV18 and TRBJ2-3; tentatively, D is TRBD2 (6 bases). This CDR3 is built from 16 residues. Deletions cut 4 bases from V and 4 bases from J, with 18 bases between. Germline lookup yields CDR1 KGHSH and CDR2 LQKENI. CDR3 in amino acids: CASSLMDYQAADTQYF. The CDR3 DNA sequence: TGTGCCAGCTCACTTATGGACTACCAAGCAGCAGATACGCAGTATTTT.

The chain couples TRBV9 to TRBJ2-1; TRBD2 agrees at 14 bases. Germline lookup yields CDR1 SGDLS and CDR2 YYNGEE. The CDR3 extends over 19 amino acids. The V and J ends lost 3 bases and 7 bases, in that order; junction bases with no gene match: 15. CDR3 DNA sequence: TGTGCCAGCAGCGACCCGGGACGTACGGGACTAGCGGGAGTAAATGAGCAGTTCTTC. Encoded protein: CASSDPGRTGLAGVNEQFF.

This sequence joins TRBV7-2 and TRBJ1-1; TRBD1 might be the D (6 bases). This CDR3 region has 14 residues. Germline assignment: CDR1 SGHTA and CDR2 FQGNSA. V lost 0 bases to trimming and J lost 4 bases, with 9 bases between them. The CDR3 loop reads CASSLATGSTEAFF. CDR3 nucleotides: TGTGCCAGCAGCTTAGCCACAGGGAGCACTGAAGCTTTCTTT.

The chain has TRBV2 and TRBJ2-3; D call uncertain. CDR1 is SNHLY and CDR2 is FYNNEI in the germline V gene. V lost 8 bases and J 2 bases, leaving 14 bases between the germline ends. The CDR3 has 14 residues. CDR3 loop: CASAWMVLTDTQYF. CDR3 in DNA: TGTGCCAGCGCTTGGATGGTTCTCACAGATACGCAGTATTTT.

The genes are TRBV6-5 and TRBJ2-7, with 8 bases fitting TRBD2. The germline CDR1 and CDR2 sequences are MNHEY and SVGAGI. Trimming took 5 bases from V and 3 from J; bases not matched to a gene: 9. This CDR3 contains 15 residues. The CDR3 coding sequence is TGTGCCAGCAGTGCTGCGGGAGGATCGGGCTACGAGCAGTACTTC. This gives the protein CASSAAGGSGYEQYF.

This chain uses TRBV29-1 with TRBJ2-1; 8 positions match TRBD2. Germline loops: CDR1 SQVTM, CDR2 ANQGSEA. V lost 5 bases to trimming and J lost 5 bases; unmatched junction nucleotides: 14. The CDR3 spans 16 residues. CDR3 sequence: CSVLGEGGLGNNEQFF. CDR3 sequence (DNA): TGCAGCGTTCTCGGGGAGGGGGGACTAGGGAACAATGAGCAGTTCTTC.

This chain joins TRBV4-1 and TRBJ2-7; D is unclear. CDR1 and CDR2 from the germline V gene are MGHRA and YSYEKL. Trimming removed 0 bases from V and 9 bases from J, with 12 bases in between. This CDR3 region has 13 residues. The CDR3 sequence is CASSQDLEARQYF. In nucleotides, the CDR3 is TGCGCCAGCAGCCAAGATCTCGAGGCAAGGCAGTACTTC.

V is TRBV27 and J is TRBJ2-1, with D hard to call. CDR1 and CDR2 from the germline V gene are MNHEY and SMNVEV (reference sequence). Trimming took off 1 base at V and 7 bases at J, with 8 bases between the two ends. The CDR3 consists of 13 residues. CDR3 nucleotide sequence: TGTGCCAGCAGTTTATTTAACGGAAATGAGCAGTTCTTC. Protein sequence: CASSLFNGNEQFF.

The chain has TRBV2 and TRBJ2-7; D is perhaps TRBD2 (6 bases). V was trimmed by 3 bases and J by 0 bases, leaving 9 bases between them. The V gene's germline CDR1 is SNHLY and CDR2 FYNNEI. The CDR3 has 14 residues. CDR3 loop: CASSEEGNSYEQYF. CDR3 DNA: TGTGCCAGCAGTGAGGAGGGAAACTCCTACGAGCAGTACTTC.

V is TRBV5-1 and J is TRBJ2-3; TRBD2 is a possible D gene (6 bases). There are 16 residues in the CDR3. V dropped 4 bases and J dropped 4 bases, with 19 bases sitting between them. Germline values: CDR1 SGHRS, CDR2 YFSETQ. This CDR3 reads CASSAWAGTVPDTQYF. The CDR3 DNA reads TGCGCCAGCAGCGCCTGGGCGGGAACGGTGCCAGATACGCAGTATTTT.

The gene calls are TRBV30 and TRBJ1-2; TRBD1 matches 8 bases. CDR1 and CDR2 (germline): GTSNPN, SVGIG (reference sequence). With 4 bases clipped from V and 6 bases from J, the junction kept 7 bases outside the gene matches. The CDR3 totals 13 residues. Written as DNA, the CDR3 is TGTGCCTGGAACGGCCGGGACAGGCATGGCTACACCTTC. Encoded protein: CAWNGRDRHGYTF.

The rearrangement links TRBV7-8 to TRBJ2-7; D not resolved. This CDR3 is 14 amino acids long. Trimming left V 2 bases short and J 5 bases short, with 13 bases between. Germline V gene data show CDR1 as SGHVS and CDR2 as FQNEAQ. CDR3 nucleotide sequence: TGTGCCAGCAGCTTAATCCCAGTTTTCGACGAGCAGTACTTC. This encodes CASSLIPVFDEQYF.